The rows below give T cell receptor beta chains drawn from one sample of a study of blood T cell repertoires in COVID-19. Only in-frame clones appear in the TCRdb table, and some are missing; sequencing was by immunoSEQ multiplex PCR. The top ten hold 2% to 3% of the sample, which has just over 250,000 clones, about 91% seen once. Sequenced material: peripheral blood. All receptors come from a person aged 18 to 29 with COVID-19, enrolled during active disease. Both conserved end residues are part of each CDR3. A D gene is named only where the DNA matches it firmly.

v_call: TRBV19
j_call: TRBJ2-1
d_call: TRBD2
cdr3_aa: CASSIGLATVEQFF
cdr3_nt: TGTGCCAGTAGCATAGGACTAGCGACGGTTGAGCAGTTCTTC

v_call: TRBV7-8
j_call: TRBJ2-7
d_call: TRBD2
cdr3_aa: CASSLDSGASYEQYF
cdr3_nt: TGTGCCAGCAGCTTAGATAGCGGGGCCTCCTACGAGCAGTACTTC

v_call: TRBV6-5
j_call: TRBJ2-2
d_call: TRBD1
cdr3_aa: CASSWDRPNTGELFF
cdr3_nt: TGTGCCAGCAGTTGGGACAGGCCGAACACCGGGGAGCTGTTTTTT

v_call: TRBV7-9
j_call: TRBJ1-2
d_call: -
cdr3_aa: CASSLATVTNYGYTF
cdr3_nt: TGTGCCAGCAGCTTAGCGACAGTCACTAACTATGGCTACACCTTC

v_call: TRBV6-1
j_call: TRBJ1-5
d_call: -
cdr3_aa: CASSDTQHQPQHF
cdr3_nt: TGTGCCAGCAGTGACACACAGCATCAGCCCCAGCATTTT

v_call: TRBV3-1/TRBV3-2
j_call: TRBJ2-1
d_call: TRBD2
cdr3_aa: CASSQVPTILAGGRNEQFF
cdr3_nt: TGTGCCAGCAGCCAAGTCCCCACAATACTAGCGGGAGGGCGTAATGAGCAGTTCTTC

v_call: TRBV6-5
j_call: TRBJ1-4
d_call: TRBD1
cdr3_aa: CASTRNRGGEKLFF
cdr3_nt: TGTGCCAGCACTCGAAACAGGGGGGGAGAAAAACTGTTTTTT

v_call: TRBV9
j_call: TRBJ2-5
d_call: TRBD2
cdr3_aa: CASSAGLTAQETQYF
cdr3_nt: TGTGCCAGCAGCGCGGGACTAACGGCCCAAGAGACCCAGTACTTC

v_call: TRBV10-3
j_call: TRBJ1-5
d_call: -
cdr3_aa: CAISEPQGQPQHF
cdr3_nt: TGTGCCATCAGTGAGCCTCAGGGTCAGCCCCAGCATTTT

v_call: TRBV19
j_call: TRBJ2-7
d_call: -
cdr3_aa: CATGLGYEQYF
cdr3_nt: TGTGCTACAGGGCTTGGATACGAGCAGTACTTC

v_call: TRBV5-6
j_call: TRBJ2-5
d_call: TRBD1
cdr3_aa: CASSLGRGLETQYF
cdr3_nt: TGTGCCAGCAGCTTGGGCAGGGGGCTAGAGACCCAGTACTTC

v_call: TRBV6-2/TRBV6-3
j_call: TRBJ1-3
d_call: TRBD1
cdr3_aa: CASSRDRDGNTIYF
cdr3_nt: TGTGCCAGCAGCCGAGACAGGGACGGAAACACCATATATTTT

v_call: TRBV7-2
j_call: TRBJ2-7
d_call: -
cdr3_aa: CASSLFPRGSYEQYF
cdr3_nt: TGTGCCAGCAGCTTATTTCCAAGGGGATCCTACGAGCAGTACTTC

v_call: TRBV5-1
j_call: TRBJ2-7
d_call: TRBD2
cdr3_aa: CASRLAGSGRDYEQYF
cdr3_nt: TGCGCCAGCAGGTTGGCCGGGAGCGGGAGGGACTACGAGCAGTACTTC

v_call: TRBV18
j_call: TRBJ2-7
d_call: TRBD1
cdr3_aa: CASSPSSGQGFYEQYF
cdr3_nt: TGTGCCAGCTCACCCAGTTCCGGACAGGGTTTCTACGAGCAGTACTTC

v_call: TRBV5-1
j_call: TRBJ1-1
d_call: TRBD1
cdr3_aa: CASTEEQGVTEAFF
cdr3_nt: TGCGCCAGCACCGAAGAACAGGGGGTCACTGAAGCTTTCTTT